This T cell receptor (beta chain) was captured in a study of cytomegalovirus exposure and HLA in healthy donors. Produced via immunoSEQ multiplex PCR; TCRdb's table is partial and in-frame only. The sample includes around 300,000 clones, around 89% of them seen just once. This clone was detected a few times. The clonotype originates from a woman between 18 and 29 years old in good health and CMV-seronegative. Sequencing was performed on PBMCs.

The CDR3 region is CASSPELGQPQHF. The CDR3 DNA follows: TGTGCCAGTAGTCCGGAGTTGGGTCAGCCCCAGCATTTT. The V call is TRBV19, the J call TRBJ1-5; no clear D. V dropped 5 bases and J dropped 6 bases, with 11 bases sitting between them. The CDR3 consists of 13 residues. CDR1 is LNHDA and CDR2 is SQIVND in the germline V gene (reference sequence). Combining the CDR3 with reference TRBV19 and TRBJ1-5 gives the whole variable domain DGGITQSPKYLFRKEGQNVTLSCEQNLNHDAMYWYRQDPGQGLRLIYYSQIVNDFQKGDIAEGYSVSREKKESFPLTVTSAQKNPTAFYLCASSPELGQPQHFGDGTRLSIL.